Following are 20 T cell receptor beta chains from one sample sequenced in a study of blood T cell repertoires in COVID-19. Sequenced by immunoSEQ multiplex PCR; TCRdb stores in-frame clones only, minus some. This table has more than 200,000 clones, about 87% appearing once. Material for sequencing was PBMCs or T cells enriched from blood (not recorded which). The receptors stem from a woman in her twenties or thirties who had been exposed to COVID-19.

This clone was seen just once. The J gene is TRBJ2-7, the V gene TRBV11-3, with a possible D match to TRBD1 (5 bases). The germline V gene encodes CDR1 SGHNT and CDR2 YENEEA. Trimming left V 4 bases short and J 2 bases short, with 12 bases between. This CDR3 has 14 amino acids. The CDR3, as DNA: TGTGCCAGCAGCTCCCGACAGTCGCCCTACGAGCAGTACTTC. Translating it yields CASSSRQSPYEQYF.

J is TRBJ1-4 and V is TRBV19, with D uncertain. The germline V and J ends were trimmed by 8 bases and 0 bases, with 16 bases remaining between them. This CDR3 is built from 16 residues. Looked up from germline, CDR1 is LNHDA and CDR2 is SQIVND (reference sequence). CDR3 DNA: TGTGCCAGTGCGGGTCGGGCGCTTGCAACTAATGAAAAACTGTTTTTT. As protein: CASAGRALATNEKLFF.

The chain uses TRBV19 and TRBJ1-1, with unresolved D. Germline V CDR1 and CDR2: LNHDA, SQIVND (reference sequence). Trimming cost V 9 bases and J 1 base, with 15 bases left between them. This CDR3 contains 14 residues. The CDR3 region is CASKHVGRNTEAFF. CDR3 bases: TGTGCCAGCAAACACGTGGGCAGGAACACTGAAGCTTTCTTT.

DNA for the CDR3: TGTGCCAGTAGTATCTATGGTGATACCTACGAGCAGTACTTC. It translates to CASSIYGDTYEQYF. This chain joins TRBV19 and TRBJ2-7; no definite D call. Germline V gives CDR1 LNHDA, CDR2 SQIVND (reference sequence). The CDR3 is 14 residues long. The V end was cut by 3 bases, the J end by 2 bases, with 11 bases between.

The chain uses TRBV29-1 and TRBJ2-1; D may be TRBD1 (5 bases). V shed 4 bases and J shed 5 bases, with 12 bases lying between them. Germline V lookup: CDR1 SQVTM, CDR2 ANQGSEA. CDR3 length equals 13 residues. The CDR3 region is CSVARGKNNEQFF. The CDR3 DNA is TGCAGCGTTGCAAGGGGCAAGAACAATGAGCAGTTCTTC.

The chain's CDR3 is CASSDSLARYNEQFF. Written as DNA, the CDR3 is TGTGCCAGCAGTGACAGTCTAGCGCGTTACAATGAGCAGTTCTTC. The chain combines TRBV6-4 with TRBJ2-1; TRBD2 is a possible D gene (6 bases). The CDR3 has 15 residues. The germline CDR1 and CDR2 sequences are MRHNA and SNTAGT. Trimming left V 2 bases short and J 4 bases short, with 12 bases between.

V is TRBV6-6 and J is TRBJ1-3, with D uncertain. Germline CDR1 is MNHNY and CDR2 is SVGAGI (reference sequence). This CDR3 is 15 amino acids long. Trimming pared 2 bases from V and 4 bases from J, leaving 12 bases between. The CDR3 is CASSYSEGRGNTIYF. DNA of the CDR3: TGTGCCAGCAGTTACAGCGAAGGAAGGGGAAACACCATATATTTT.

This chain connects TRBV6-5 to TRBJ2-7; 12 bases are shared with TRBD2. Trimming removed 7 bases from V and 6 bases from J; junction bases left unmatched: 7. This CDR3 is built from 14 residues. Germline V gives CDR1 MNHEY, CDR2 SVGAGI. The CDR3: CASTLTSGSPEQYF. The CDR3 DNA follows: TGTGCCAGCACCCTGACTAGCGGGAGTCCCGAGCAGTACTTC.

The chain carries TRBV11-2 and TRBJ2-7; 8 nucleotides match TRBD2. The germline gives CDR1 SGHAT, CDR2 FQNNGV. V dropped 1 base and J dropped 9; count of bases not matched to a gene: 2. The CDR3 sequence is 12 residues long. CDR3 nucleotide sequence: TGTGCCAGCAGCTTAGGGAGCGGGAGGCAGTACTTC. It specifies CASSLGSGRQYF.

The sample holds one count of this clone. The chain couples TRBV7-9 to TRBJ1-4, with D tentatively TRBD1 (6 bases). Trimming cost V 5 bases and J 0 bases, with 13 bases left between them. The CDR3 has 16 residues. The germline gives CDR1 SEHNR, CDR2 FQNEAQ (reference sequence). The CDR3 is CASSVGQKATNEKLFF. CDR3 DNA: TGTGCCAGCAGCGTCGGACAGAAAGCAACTAATGAAAAACTGTTTTTT.

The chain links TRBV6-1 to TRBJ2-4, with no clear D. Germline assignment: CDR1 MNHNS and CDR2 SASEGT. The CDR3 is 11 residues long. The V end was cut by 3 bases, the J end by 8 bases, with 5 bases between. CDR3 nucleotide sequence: TGTGCCAGCAGTGATGAGTACATTCAGTACTTC. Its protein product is CASSDEYIQYF.

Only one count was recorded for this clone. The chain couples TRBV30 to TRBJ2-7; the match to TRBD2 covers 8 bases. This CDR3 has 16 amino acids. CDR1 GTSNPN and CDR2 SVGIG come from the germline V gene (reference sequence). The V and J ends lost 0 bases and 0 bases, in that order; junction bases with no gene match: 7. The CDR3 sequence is CAWSVPAGGSSYEQYF. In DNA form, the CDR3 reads TGTGCCTGGAGTGTACCCGCGGGGGGAAGCTCCTACGAGCAGTACTTC.

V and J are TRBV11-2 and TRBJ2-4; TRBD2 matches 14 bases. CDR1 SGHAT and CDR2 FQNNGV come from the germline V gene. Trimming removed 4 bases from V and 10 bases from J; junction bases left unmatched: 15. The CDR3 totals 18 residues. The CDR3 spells CASSSSKGLAGAWAIQYF. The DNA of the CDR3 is TGTGCCAGCAGCTCCTCGAAGGGACTAGCGGGAGCCTGGGCAATTCAGTACTTC.

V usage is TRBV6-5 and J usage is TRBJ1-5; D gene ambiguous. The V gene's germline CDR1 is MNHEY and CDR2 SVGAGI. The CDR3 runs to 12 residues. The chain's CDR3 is CANGVGNQPQHF. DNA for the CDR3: TGTGCGAACGGGGTGGGCAATCAGCCCCAGCATTTT.

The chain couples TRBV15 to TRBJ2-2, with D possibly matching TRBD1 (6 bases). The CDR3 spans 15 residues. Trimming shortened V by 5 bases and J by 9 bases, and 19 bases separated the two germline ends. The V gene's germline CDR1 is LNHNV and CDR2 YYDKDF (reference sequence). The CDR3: CATSGSTGYDRELFF. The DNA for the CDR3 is TGTGCCACCAGCGGATCAACAGGGTACGACCGGGAGCTGTTTTTT.

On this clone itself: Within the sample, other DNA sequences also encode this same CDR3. Here the CDR3 DNA reads TGTGCCAGCAGTTACTCCGGACAGGGGACCTACGAGCAGTACTTC. Translation: CASSYSGQGTYEQYF. V gene TRBV6-5 combines with J gene TRBJ2-7, with 9 bases aligning to TRBD1. Germline V CDR1 and CDR2: MNHEY, SVGAGI. The CDR3 extends over 15 amino acids. V lost 0 bases and J lost 2; bases outside the gene matches: 2.

In nucleotides, the CDR3 is TGTGCCTGGAGGAGCGGGATGGTCTTTACCGGGCCCGGGGAGCTGTTTTTT. Encoded protein: CAWRSGMVFTGPGELFF. The chain employs TRBV30 and TRBJ2-2, with 7 bases identical to TRBD2. From germline, CDR1 is GTSNPN and CDR2 SVGIG (reference sequence). V shed 3 bases and J 6 bases; nucleotides not matched to a gene: 16. The CDR3 has 17 residues.

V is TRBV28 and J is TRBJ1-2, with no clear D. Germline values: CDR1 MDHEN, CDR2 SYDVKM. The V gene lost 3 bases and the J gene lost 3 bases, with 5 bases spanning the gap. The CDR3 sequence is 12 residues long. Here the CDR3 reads CASSLSYYGYTF. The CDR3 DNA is TGTGCCAGCAGTTTGTCTTACTATGGCTACACCTTC.

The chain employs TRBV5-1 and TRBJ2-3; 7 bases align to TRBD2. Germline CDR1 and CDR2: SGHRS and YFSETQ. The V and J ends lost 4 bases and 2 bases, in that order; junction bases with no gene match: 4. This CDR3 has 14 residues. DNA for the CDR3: TGCGCCAGCAGCCCCAGCGGGGTCACAGATACGCAGTATTTT. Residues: CASSPSGVTDTQYF.

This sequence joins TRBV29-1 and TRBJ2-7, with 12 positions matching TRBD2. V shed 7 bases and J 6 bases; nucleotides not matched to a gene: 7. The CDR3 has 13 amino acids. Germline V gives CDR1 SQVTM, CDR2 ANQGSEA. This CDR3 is CSGTSGTLSEQYF. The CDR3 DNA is TGCAGCGGGACTAGCGGGACTTTAAGCGAGCAGTACTTC.